This is a list of T cell receptor beta chains from one sample in a study of shared clonotypes between healthy human individuals. Measured with immunoSEQ multiplex PCR; TCRdb has only the in-frame clones, and not every one. Of millions of clones in the sample, 85% to 95% were seen once. The sequenced sample consisted of naive CD4+ T cells sorted from blood. The receptors come from a man aged 18 to 30 in good health. Both conserved end residues are part of each CDR3.

j_call | v_call | cdr3_aa
TRBJ1-1 | TRBV29-1 | CAGGNTEAFF
TRBJ1-1 | TRBV30 | CAWSGREVTEAFF
TRBJ2-5 | TRBV7-3 | CASSATAQETQYF
TRBJ2-6 | TRBV5-6 | CASSLAGAGANVLTF
TRBJ2-1 | TRBV30 | CAWTHTPFSPNEQFF
TRBJ2-1 | TRBV10-3 | CAISGTSGGSNEQFF
TRBJ1-4 | TRBV25-1 | CASSEPRTMGEKLFF
TRBJ2-3 | TRBV6-5 | CASSSLRASTDTQYF
TRBJ2-6 | TRBV5-4 | CASSLVGVGANVLTF
TRBJ2-5 | TRBV7-7 | CASSSGLAGETQYF
TRBJ1-2 | TRBV5-1 | CASSLGQVGYGYTF
TRBJ2-7 | TRBV6-6 | CASSFSSGGAEQYF
TRBJ1-4 | TRBV7-8 | CASSIQGWDRDEKLFF
TRBJ1-5 | TRBV6-5 | CASRPGRYSNQPQHF
TRBJ2-7 | TRBV7-2 | CASSSTSASYEQYF
TRBJ1-3 | TRBV5-1 | CASSWTPGGAVGNTIYF
TRBJ1-6 | TRBV4-1 | CASSLNPGQGTLHF
TRBJ1-4 | TRBV5-4 | CASSPTRQGRSTNEKLFF
TRBJ2-2 | TRBV5-1 | CASSSGQGGTGELFF
TRBJ2-1 | TRBV2 | CASKVRGNEQFF
TRBJ1-5 | TRBV5-6 | CASSSRVNQPQHF
TRBJ1-5 | TRBV9 | CASSVGPSGPPQHF
TRBJ2-2 | TRBV11-3 | CASAGPNTGELFF
TRBJ1-4 | TRBV30 | CAWSVNRGQGEKLFF
TRBJ2-1 | TRBV30 | CAWNRPGTSGRAYNEQFF
TRBJ2-2 | TRBV5-1 | CASSLEGNTGELFF
TRBJ1-2 | TRBV20-1 | CSAVDGYTF
TRBJ1-4 | TRBV9 | CASSSQDRVGEKLFF
TRBJ2-5 | TRBV7-7 | CASSLGLAGDGETQYF
TRBJ2-4 | TRBV18 | CASSPPTGGSKNIQYF
TRBJ2-7 | TRBV5-1 | CASSLVPQPSYEQYF
TRBJ2-7 | TRBV18 | CASSPPDRAYEQYF
TRBJ2-7 | TRBV19 | CARTFRGGLTDEQYF
TRBJ2-7 | TRBV15 | CATSNWGQGREQYF
TRBJ2-7 | TRBV27 | CASRLQLAGATYEQYF
TRBJ2-3 | TRBV5-1 | CASSSYGGRTDTQYF
TRBJ2-7 | TRBV7-2 | CASSPSYEQYF
TRBJ2-1 | TRBV4-1 | CASSQSGGPTAYNEQFF
TRBJ1-4 | TRBV15 | CATSRAIQGEKLFF
TRBJ1-1 | TRBV7-2 | CASSLTDMNTEAFF
TRBJ1-4 | TRBV6-5 | CASRRRTATNEKLFF
TRBJ2-3 | TRBV5-6 | CASSLRTGGTDTQYF
TRBJ1-1 | TRBV6-5 | CASSRDSLGTEAFF
TRBJ2-5 | TRBV4-3 | CASSQDLSGSYKETQYF
TRBJ2-7 | TRBV29-1 | CSVSAGGRNEQYF
TRBJ2-7 | TRBV27 | CASSLREGLYEQYF
TRBJ2-7 | TRBV7-2 | CASSLAMGGYEQYF
TRBJ2-5 | TRBV5-4 | CASSPGTSGDFRKTQYF
TRBJ1-2 | TRBV15 | CATSRDLQGEVGGYTF
TRBJ2-5 | TRBV19 | CASCLTEGTKETQYF
TRBJ1-6 | TRBV6-5 | CASSYVGFGAPLHF
TRBJ2-2 | TRBV29-1 | CSVPFTGELFF